Sequencing of this T cell receptor beta chain was carried out in a study of a mutant IDH1 vaccine in newly diagnosed glioma. About the research overall: Administration of eight vaccinations to patients took place in weeks 1, 3, 5, 7, 11, 15, 19, 23.

The sample's time point: week 11, during vaccination. Topical imiquimod was applied with each vaccine dose, which held 300 ug of mutant IDH1 20-mer peptide. This table comes from immunoSEQ multiplex PCR, and its TCRdb copy is limited to in-frame clones, with some not included. The table shows under 150,000 clones, with 90% occurring only once. On this clone itself: Its specificity is unknown.

The germline V gene has CDR1 MDHEN and CDR2 SYDVKM. The CDR3 has 13 residues. Between the trimmed V and J ends, which lost 6 bases and 2 bases, there was a span of 11 bases. The starting material was PBMCs, obtained from a glioma patient whose treatment included an IDH1 peptide vaccine. This rearrangement joins TRBV28 to TRBJ2-7, with D possibly matching TRBD1 (7 bases). The source is a woman between 50 and 59 years old with glioma. CDR3 amino acids: CASRFRGAYEQYF. The DNA of the CDR3 is TGTGCCAGCAGGTTCAGGGGGGCCTACGAGCAGTACTTC.